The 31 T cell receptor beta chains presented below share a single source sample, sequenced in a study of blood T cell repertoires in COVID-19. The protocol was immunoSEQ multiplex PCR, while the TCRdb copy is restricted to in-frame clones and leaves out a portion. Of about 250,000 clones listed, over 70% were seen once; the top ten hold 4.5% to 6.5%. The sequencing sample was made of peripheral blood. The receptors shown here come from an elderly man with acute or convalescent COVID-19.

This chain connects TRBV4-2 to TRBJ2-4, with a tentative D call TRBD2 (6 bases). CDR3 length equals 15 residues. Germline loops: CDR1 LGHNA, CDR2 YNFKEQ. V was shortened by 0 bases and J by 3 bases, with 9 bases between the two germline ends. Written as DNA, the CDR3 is TGTGCCAGCAGCCAAGATGACGGGGGCAAAAACATTCAGTACTTC. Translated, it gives CASSQDDGGKNIQYF.

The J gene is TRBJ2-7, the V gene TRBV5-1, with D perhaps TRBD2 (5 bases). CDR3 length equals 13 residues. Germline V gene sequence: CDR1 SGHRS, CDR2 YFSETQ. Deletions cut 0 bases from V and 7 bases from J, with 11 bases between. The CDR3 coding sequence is TGCGCCAGCAGCTTGGACCTCCCGGGGGAGCAGTACTTC. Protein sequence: CASSLDLPGEQYF.

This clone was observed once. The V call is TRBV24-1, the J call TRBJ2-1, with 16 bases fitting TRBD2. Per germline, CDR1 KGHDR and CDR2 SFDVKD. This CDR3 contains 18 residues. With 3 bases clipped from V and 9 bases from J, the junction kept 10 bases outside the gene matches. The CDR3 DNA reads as TGTGCCACCAGTGATCCGGGACTAGCGGGAGGGACGAGCCGTGAGCAGTTCTTC. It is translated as CATSDPGLAGGTSREQFF.

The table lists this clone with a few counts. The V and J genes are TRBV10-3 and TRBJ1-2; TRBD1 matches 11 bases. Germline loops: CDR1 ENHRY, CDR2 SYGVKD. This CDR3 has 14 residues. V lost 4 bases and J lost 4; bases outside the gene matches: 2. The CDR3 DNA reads TGTGCCATCAGTGGGACAGGGGGCGGCTATGGCTACACCTTC. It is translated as CAISGTGGGYGYTF.

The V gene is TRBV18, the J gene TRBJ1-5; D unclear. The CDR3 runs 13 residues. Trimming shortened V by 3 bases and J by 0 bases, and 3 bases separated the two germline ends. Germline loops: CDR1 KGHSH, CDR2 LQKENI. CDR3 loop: CASSPYSNQPQHF. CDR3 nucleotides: TGTGCCAGCTCACCCTATAGCAATCAGCCCCAGCATTTT. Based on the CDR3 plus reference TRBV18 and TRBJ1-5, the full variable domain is NAGVMQNPRHLVRRRGQEARLRCSPMKGHSHVYWYRQLPEEGLKFMVYLQKENIIDESGMPKERFSAEFPKEGPSILRIQQVVRGDSAAYFCASSPYSNQPQHFGDGTRLSIL.

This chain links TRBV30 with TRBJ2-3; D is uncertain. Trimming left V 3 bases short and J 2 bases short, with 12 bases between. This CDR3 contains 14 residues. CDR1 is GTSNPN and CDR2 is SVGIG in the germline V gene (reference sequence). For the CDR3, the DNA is TGTGCCTGGAGAGTTGCGGCTTCCACAGATACGCAGTATTTT. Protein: CAWRVAASTDTQYF.

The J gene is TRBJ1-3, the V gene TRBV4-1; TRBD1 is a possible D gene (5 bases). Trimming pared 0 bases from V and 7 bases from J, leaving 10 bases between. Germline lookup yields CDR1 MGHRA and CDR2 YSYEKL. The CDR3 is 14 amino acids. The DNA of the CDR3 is TGCGCCAGCAGCCAAGATTTCGGGGGTAACACCATATATTTT. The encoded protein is CASSQDFGGNTIYF.

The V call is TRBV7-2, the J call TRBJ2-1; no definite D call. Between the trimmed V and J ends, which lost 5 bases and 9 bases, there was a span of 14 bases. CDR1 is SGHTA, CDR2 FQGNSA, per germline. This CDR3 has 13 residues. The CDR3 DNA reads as TGTGCCAGCAGCCACGGGTCAATGGGTGAGCAGTTCTTC. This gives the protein CASSHGSMGEQFF. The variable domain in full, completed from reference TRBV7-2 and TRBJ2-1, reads GAGVSQSPSNKVTEKGKDVELRCDPISGHTALYWYRQSLGQGLEFLIYFQGNSAPDKSGLPSDRFSAERTGGSVSTLTIQRTQQEDSAVYLCASSHGSMGEQFFGPGTRLTVL.

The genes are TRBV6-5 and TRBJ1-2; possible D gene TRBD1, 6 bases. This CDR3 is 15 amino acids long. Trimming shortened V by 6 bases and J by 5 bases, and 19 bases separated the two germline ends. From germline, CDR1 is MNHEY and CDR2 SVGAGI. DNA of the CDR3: TGTGCCAGCAGGCGCACGTTTGGGGGCGGGTATGGCTACACCTTC. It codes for CASRRTFGGGYGYTF.

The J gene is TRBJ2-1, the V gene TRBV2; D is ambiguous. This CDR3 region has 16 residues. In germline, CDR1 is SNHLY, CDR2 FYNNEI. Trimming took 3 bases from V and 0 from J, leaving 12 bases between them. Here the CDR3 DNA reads TGTGCCAGCAGTGAGGTCAGTCCAAGCTCCTACAATGAGCAGTTCTTC. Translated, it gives CASSEVSPSSYNEQFF.

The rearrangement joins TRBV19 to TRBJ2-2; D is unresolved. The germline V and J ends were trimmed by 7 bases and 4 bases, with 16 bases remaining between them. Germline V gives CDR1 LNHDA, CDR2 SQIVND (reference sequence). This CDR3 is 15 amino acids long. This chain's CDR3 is CASTSTATGTGELFF. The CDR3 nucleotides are TGTGCCAGTACCTCGACCGCGACGGGCACCGGGGAGCTGTTTTTT. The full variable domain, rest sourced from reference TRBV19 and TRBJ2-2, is DGGITQSPKYLFRKEGQNVTLSCEQNLNHDAMYWYRQDPGQGLRLIYYSQIVNDFQKGDIAEGYSVSREKKESFPLTVTSAQKNPTAFYLCASTSTATGTGELFFGEGSRLTVL.

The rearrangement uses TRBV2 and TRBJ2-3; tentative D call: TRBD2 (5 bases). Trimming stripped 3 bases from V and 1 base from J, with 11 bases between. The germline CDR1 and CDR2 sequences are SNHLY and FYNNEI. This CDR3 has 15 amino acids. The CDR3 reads CASSDTGIGTDTQYF. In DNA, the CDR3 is TGTGCCAGCAGTGATACGGGGATCGGCACAGATACGCAGTATTTT.

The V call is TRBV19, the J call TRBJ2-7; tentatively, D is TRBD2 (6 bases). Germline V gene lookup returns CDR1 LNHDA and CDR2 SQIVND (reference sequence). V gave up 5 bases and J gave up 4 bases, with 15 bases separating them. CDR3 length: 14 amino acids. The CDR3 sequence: CASSSRDSWYEQYF. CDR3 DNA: TGTGCCAGTAGTTCCAGGGACTCCTGGTACGAGCAGTACTTC.

Here the CDR3 reads CASSLDRDGYTF. CDR3 nucleotide sequence: TGCGCCAGCAGCTTGGACAGGGACGGCTACACCTTC. This chain connects TRBV5-1 to TRBJ1-2; TRBD1 is a possible D gene (6 bases). V was shortened by 0 bases and J by 8 bases, with 8 bases between the two germline ends. Germline CDR1 and CDR2: SGHRS and YFSETQ. The CDR3 covers 12 residues.

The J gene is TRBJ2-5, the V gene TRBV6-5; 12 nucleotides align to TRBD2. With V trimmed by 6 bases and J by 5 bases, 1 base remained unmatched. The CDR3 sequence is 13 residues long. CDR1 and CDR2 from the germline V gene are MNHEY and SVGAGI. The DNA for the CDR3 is TGTGCCAGCAGAACTAGCGGGAGGGAGACCCAGTACTTC. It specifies CASRTSGRETQYF.

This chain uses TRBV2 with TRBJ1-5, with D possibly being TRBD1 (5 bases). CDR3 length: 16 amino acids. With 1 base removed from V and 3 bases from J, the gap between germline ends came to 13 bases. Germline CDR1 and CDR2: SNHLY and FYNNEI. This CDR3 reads CASSEVQGYYNQPQHF. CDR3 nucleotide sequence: TGTGCCAGCAGTGAAGTGCAGGGCTACTACAATCAGCCCCAGCATTTT.

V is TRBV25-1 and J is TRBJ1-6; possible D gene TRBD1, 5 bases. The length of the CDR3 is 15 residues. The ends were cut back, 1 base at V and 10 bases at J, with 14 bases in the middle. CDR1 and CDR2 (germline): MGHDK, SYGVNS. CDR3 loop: CASSESGGGGSPLHF. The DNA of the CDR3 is TGTGCCAGCAGTGAATCCGGGGGAGGTGGATCACCCCTCCACTTT.

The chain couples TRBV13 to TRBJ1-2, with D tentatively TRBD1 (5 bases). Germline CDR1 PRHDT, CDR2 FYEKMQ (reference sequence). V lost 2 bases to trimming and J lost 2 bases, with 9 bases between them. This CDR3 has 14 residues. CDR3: CASSLFDRNYGYTF. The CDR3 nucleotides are TGTGCCAGCAGCTTATTCGACAGAAACTATGGCTACACCTTC.

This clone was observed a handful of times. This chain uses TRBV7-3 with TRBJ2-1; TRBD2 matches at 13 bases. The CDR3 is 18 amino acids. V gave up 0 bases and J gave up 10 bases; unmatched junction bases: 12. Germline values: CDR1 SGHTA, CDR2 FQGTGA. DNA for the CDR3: TGTGCCAGCAGCTTAACGGGCCCACTAGCGGGAGGGCCGGGAGAGCAGTTCTTC. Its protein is CASSLTGPLAGGPGEQFF.

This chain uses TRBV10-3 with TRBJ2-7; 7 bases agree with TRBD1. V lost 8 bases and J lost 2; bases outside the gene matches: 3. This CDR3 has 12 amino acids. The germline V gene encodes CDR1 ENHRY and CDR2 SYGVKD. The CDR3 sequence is CAIGQDPYEQYF. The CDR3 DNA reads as TGTGCCATCGGACAGGATCCCTACGAGCAGTACTTC.

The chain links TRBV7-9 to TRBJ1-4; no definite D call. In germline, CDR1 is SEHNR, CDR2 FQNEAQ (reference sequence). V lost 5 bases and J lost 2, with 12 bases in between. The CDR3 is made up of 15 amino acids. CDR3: CASSPFFSTNEKLFF. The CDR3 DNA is TGTGCCAGCAGCCCCTTTTTTTCCACTAATGAAAAACTGTTTTTT.

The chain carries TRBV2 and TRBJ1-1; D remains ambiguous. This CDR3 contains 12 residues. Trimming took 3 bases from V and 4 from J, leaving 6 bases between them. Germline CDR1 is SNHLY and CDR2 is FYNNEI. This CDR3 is CASSDAGTEAFF. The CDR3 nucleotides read TGTGCCAGCAGTGACGCCGGCACTGAAGCTTTCTTT.

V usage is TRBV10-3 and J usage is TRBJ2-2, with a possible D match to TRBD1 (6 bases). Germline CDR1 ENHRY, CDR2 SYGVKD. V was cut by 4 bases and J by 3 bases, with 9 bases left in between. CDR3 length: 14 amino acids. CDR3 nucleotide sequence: TGTGCCATCAGTGCGGACAGAGACACCGGGGAGCTGTTTTTT. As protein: CAISADRDTGELFF.

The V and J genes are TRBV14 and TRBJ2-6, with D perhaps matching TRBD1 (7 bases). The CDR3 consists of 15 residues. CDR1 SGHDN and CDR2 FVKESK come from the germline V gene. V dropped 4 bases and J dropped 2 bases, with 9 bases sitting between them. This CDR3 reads CASSRRGAGANVLTF. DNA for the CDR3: TGTGCCAGCAGCCGCAGGGGGGCTGGGGCCAACGTCCTGACTTTC.

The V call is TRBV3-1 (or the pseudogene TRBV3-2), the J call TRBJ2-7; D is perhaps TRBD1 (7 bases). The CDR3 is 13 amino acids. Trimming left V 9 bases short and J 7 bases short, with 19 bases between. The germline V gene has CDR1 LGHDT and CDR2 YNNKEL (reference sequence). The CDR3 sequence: CASSWAGGSEQYF. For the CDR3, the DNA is TGTGCCAGTTCTTGGGCAGGGGGGAGTGAGCAGTACTTC.

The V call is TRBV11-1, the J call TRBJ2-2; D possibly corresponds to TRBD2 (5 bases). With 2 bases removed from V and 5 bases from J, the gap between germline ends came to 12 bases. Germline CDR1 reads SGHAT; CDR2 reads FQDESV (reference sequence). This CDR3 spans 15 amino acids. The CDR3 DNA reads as TGTGCCAGCAGCTTACGGCGGACTGGTACCGGGGAGCTGTTTTTT. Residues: CASSLRRTGTGELFF.

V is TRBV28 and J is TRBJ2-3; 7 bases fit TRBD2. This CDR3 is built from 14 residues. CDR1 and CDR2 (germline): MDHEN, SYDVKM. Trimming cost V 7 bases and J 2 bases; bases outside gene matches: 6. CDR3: CASIGSGYTDTQYF. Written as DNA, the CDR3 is TGTGCCAGCATTGGTAGCGGGTACACAGATACGCAGTATTTT.

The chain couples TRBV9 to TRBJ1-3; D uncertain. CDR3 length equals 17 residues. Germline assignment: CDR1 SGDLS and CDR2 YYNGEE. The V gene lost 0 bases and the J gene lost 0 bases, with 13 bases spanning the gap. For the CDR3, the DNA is TGTGCCAGCAGCGTAGTCTGGCGGAGGGCCTCTGGAAACACCATATATTTT. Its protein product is CASSVVWRRASGNTIYF.

The CDR3 DNA is TGTGCCAGCAGCCAAGGAGGTCGGTCCGGGGAGCTGTTTTTT. Amino acid sequence: CASSQGGRSGELFF. V gene TRBV14 combines with J gene TRBJ2-2; D gene unclear. CDR3 length: 14 residues. In germline, CDR1 is SGHDN, CDR2 FVKESK. Trimming cost V 1 base and J 6 bases, with 9 bases left between them.

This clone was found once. This chain's CDR3 is CASSAGQGLHEQYF. CDR3 nucleotides: TGCGCCAGCAGCGCGGGACAGGGTCTCCACGAGCAGTACTTC. The chain couples TRBV5-1 to TRBJ2-7; 9 nucleotides agree with TRBD1. The J segment lost 5 bases and the V segment lost 4 bases, leaving 7 bases of the junction unmatched. Germline V gene lookup returns CDR1 SGHRS and CDR2 YFSETQ. The CDR3 extends over 14 amino acids.

CDR3 in DNA: TGTGCCAGCAGCCAAGGACAGGGGTGGAATGAGCAGTTCTTC. It translates to CASSQGQGWNEQFF. The rearrangement uses TRBV14 and TRBJ2-1; 8 nucleotides align to TRBD1. The germline CDR1 and CDR2 sequences are SGHDN and FVKESK. Losses at the gene ends were 1 base for V and 7 bases for J; bases not matched to a gene: 3. The CDR3 is 14 amino acids.